These T cell receptor beta chains were read from a single sample in a study of blood T cell repertoires in COVID-19. TCRdb's copy holds only in-frame clones and misses some; the assay was immunoSEQ multiplex PCR. The sample yields approximately 150,000 clones, roughly 82% seen once. Sequenced: peripheral blood. These receptors came from a man aged 60 to 69 with active or convalescent COVID-19. CDR3s include the opening cysteine and the closing phenylalanine or tryptophan. A D gene is named only where the DNA matches it firmly. Clone size is stated in some rows and not others, as once, few, many or a class when expanded.

abundance: -; d_gene: -; j_gene: TRBJ1-1; v_gene: TRBV4-1; CDR3nt: TGCGCCAGCAGCCAAGACCGGACAGCACAAACTGAAGCTTTCTTT; CDR3aa: CASSQDRTAQTEAFF
abundance: -; d_gene: -; j_gene: TRBJ2-1; v_gene: TRBV7-8; CDR3nt: TGTGCCAGCAGCTTACCTCTAGAAGCTTTTTACAATGAGCAGTTCTTC; CDR3aa: CASSLPLEAFYNEQFF
abundance: once; d_gene: -; j_gene: TRBJ1-2; v_gene: TRBV6-4; CDR3nt: TGTGCCAGCAGACAACAGGGAAACTATGGCTACACCTTC; CDR3aa: CASRQQGNYGYTF
abundance: few; d_gene: TRBD2; j_gene: TRBJ2-3; v_gene: TRBV3-1/TRBV3-2; CDR3nt: TGTGCCAGCAGCCCCCTCGGTGCTAGCGGGGGCACAGATACGCAGTATTTT; CDR3aa: CASSPLGASGGTDTQYF
abundance: -; d_gene: TRBD1; j_gene: TRBJ2-2; v_gene: TRBV14; CDR3nt: TGTGCCAGCAGGCGAACCGGGACAGGGAACACCGGGGAGCTGTTTTTT; CDR3aa: CASRRTGTGNTGELFF
abundance: once; d_gene: TRBD1; j_gene: TRBJ2-2; v_gene: TRBV9; CDR3nt: TGTGCCAGCAGCGTAACCTTGGGACAGGGGTACACCGGGGAGCTGTTTTTT; CDR3aa: CASSVTLGQGYTGELFF
abundance: -; d_gene: -; j_gene: TRBJ1-1; v_gene: TRBV11-2; CDR3nt: TGTGCCAGCAGCTCCCCCTATCGGGGAAACACTGAAGCTTTCTTT; CDR3aa: CASSSPYRGNTEAFF
abundance: -; d_gene: TRBD1; j_gene: TRBJ1-1; v_gene: TRBV18; CDR3nt: TGTGCCAGCTCGACAGGGGGTAACACTGAAGCTTTCTTT; CDR3aa: CASSTGGNTEAFF
abundance: -; d_gene: -; j_gene: TRBJ1-1; v_gene: TRBV21-1; CDR3nt: TGTGCCAGCAGCAAAGCGACAGGGTCGTGGACTGAAGCTTTCTTT; CDR3aa: CASSKATGSWTEAFF
abundance: -; d_gene: -; j_gene: TRBJ1-2; v_gene: TRBV7-2; CDR3nt: TGTGCCAGCAGCTCCTTAACTCCGAATACCTATGGCTACACCTTC; CDR3aa: CASSSLTPNTYGYTF
abundance: -; d_gene: TRBD1; j_gene: TRBJ2-3; v_gene: TRBV18; CDR3nt: TGTGCCAGCTCGCGACAGGGGGCGGGTTCCGATACGCAGTATTTT; CDR3aa: CASSRQGAGSDTQYF
abundance: -; d_gene: TRBD1; j_gene: TRBJ2-1; v_gene: TRBV11-2; CDR3nt: TGTGCCAGCAGCTTAGAGAGAGGGACAGGGCTCGGGGAGCAGTTCTTC; CDR3aa: CASSLERGTGLGEQFF